Described below is a single TCR beta chain sequence and its context. Its antigen is currently unknown. This sample is drawn from a study of T cell responses to AZD1222 COVID-19 vaccine. Generated by immunoSEQ multiplex PCR, the TCRdb table keeps only in-frame clones and is missing some. The table includes about 130,000 clones, 80% to 90% detected once. The CDR3 covers 17 residues. The V end was cut by 3 bases, the J end by 5 bases, with 23 bases between. Germline CDR1 reads KGHSH; CDR2 reads LQKENI. Study-wide points: Vaccine-associated CD4 TCRs spanned spike, dominant at 160-218 and 743-854. Without day 14 samples, only post-peak T cell repertoires were studied.

The source of this sequence is an adult in good health. The chain joins TRBV18 to TRBJ2-7, with a possible D match to TRBD2 (6 bases). The sequenced sample was peripheral blood, obtained on day 0 of AZD1222 vaccination. CDR3 amino acids: CASSPLLGSGSLNEQYF. The CDR3 bases are TGTGCCAGCTCACCCCTTTTGGGTAGCGGAAGTCTTAACGAGCAGTACTTC.